The 13 T cell receptor beta chains listed next were all sequenced from one sample in a study of shared clonotypes between healthy human individuals (dated by TCRdb to 2018 to 2020). The library was obtained by the immunoSEQ multiplex PCR assay. This is the immuneACCESS table as TCRdb keeps it, with only in-frame sequences that have V and J called. A part of the clones is gone; compared with another copy, unresolved V genes explain less than half, and the rest is unexplained. This sample has around 180,000 clones in its table, and approximately 95% of those were observed once. In total, the top ten clones hold around 0.067% of the sample. Specimen: naive CD4+ T cells sorted from blood. The sample's cell subset or site label, in plain terms: CD45RA+ positively selected. The receptor set was obtained from a woman aged 25 to 39 in good health.

The chain couples TRBV5-1 to TRBJ1-6; no firm D call. V was cut by 0 bases and J by 6 bases, with 10 bases left in between. The CDR3 is 15 amino acids. Germline V CDR1 and CDR2: SGHRS, YFSETQ. This CDR3 is CASSLVRDRNSPLHF. CDR3 bases: TGCGCCAGCAGCTTGGTGCGGGATCGTAATTCACCCCTCCACTTT.

This chain connects TRBV19 to TRBJ2-5; 9 bases match TRBD2. This CDR3 is 16 amino acids long. The germline V gene encodes CDR1 LNHDA and CDR2 SQIVND (reference sequence). The J segment lost 4 bases and the V segment lost 0 bases, leaving 6 bases of the junction unmatched. The CDR3 DNA reads TGTGCCAGTAGTATAGAGGTAGCGGGAGCGGGAGAGACCCAGTACTTC. This sequence encodes CASSIEVAGAGETQYF.

The table lists this clone with a count of one. This sequence joins TRBV4-2 and TRBJ1-2, with TRBD1 as a possible D gene (5 bases). Deletions cut 6 bases from V and 0 bases from J, with 8 bases between. This CDR3 spans 13 amino acids. From germline, CDR1 is LGHNA and CDR2 YNFKEQ. DNA of the CDR3: TGTGCCAGCAGGCAGGGAGCTAACTATGGCTACACCTTC. Residues: CASRQGANYGYTF.

The chain uses TRBV30 and TRBJ2-1, with TRBD2 matching over 8 bases. Per germline, CDR1 GTSNPN and CDR2 SVGIG (reference sequence). The J segment lost 8 bases and the V segment lost 4 bases, leaving 13 bases of the junction unmatched. The CDR3 spans 15 residues. The CDR3 bases are TGTGCCTGGACTTACGGACTAGCCGGAGCTGATGAGCAGTTCTTC. Protein: CAWTYGLAGADEQFF. The full variable domain, in which reference TRBV30 and TRBJ2-1 provide the parts outside the CDR3, is SQTIHQWPATLVQPVGSPLSLECTVEGTSNPNLYWYRQAAGRGLQLLFYSVGIGQISSEVPQNLSASRPQDRQFILSSKKLLLSDSGFYLCAWTYGLAGADEQFFGPGTRLTVL.

This sequence joins TRBV5-4 and TRBJ1-4, with 9 bases that match TRBD1. V gave up 3 bases and J gave up 3 bases; unmatched junction bases: 0. Germline CDR1 is SGHNT and CDR2 is YYREEE (reference sequence). The CDR3 loop spans 14 amino acids. The chain's CDR3 is CASSWDRANEKLFF. The CDR3 nucleotides read TGTGCCAGCAGCTGGGACAGGGCTAATGAAAAACTGTTTTTT.

The chain combines TRBV19 with TRBJ1-1; D may be TRBD1 (5 bases). Germline lookup yields CDR1 LNHDA and CDR2 SQIVND (reference sequence). V dropped 1 base and J dropped 4 bases, with 7 bases sitting between them. The CDR3 has 13 residues. The CDR3 DNA reads TGTGCCAGTAGTATAGCGCAGGGCACTGAAGCTTTCTTT. Protein product: CASSIAQGTEAFF.

The genes are TRBV18 and TRBJ1-6; TRBD1 is a possible D gene (6 bases). This CDR3 region has 19 residues. The germline V gene encodes CDR1 KGHSH and CDR2 LQKENI. V lost 3 bases, J lost 6 bases, and 24 bases lay in between. The CDR3 spells CASSPYRSGGRGGNSPLHF. CDR3 DNA sequence: TGTGCCAGCTCACCGTACCGGTCCGGGGGGCGAGGGGGTAATTCACCCCTCCACTTT.

The V gene is TRBV30, the J gene TRBJ2-7; D not certain. Germline V gene sequence: CDR1 GTSNPN, CDR2 SVGIG (reference sequence). The CDR3 runs to 11 residues. V lost 0 bases and J lost 4, with 4 bases in between. The CDR3 nucleotides read TGTGCCTGGAGTGTAGGGTACGAGCAGTACTTC. As protein: CAWSVGYEQYF.

The J gene is TRBJ2-2, the V gene TRBV5-1; D unclear. V was pared by 5 bases and J by 4 bases, with 6 bases between. Germline CDR1 and CDR2: SGHRS and YFSETQ. The CDR3 loop spans 12 amino acids. The CDR3 here is CASRRGTGELFF. The CDR3 coding sequence is TGCGCCAGCAGACGAGGCACCGGGGAGCTGTTTTTT. Drawing the rest from reference TRBV5-1 and TRBJ2-2, the complete variable domain is KAGVTQTPRYLIKTRGQQVTLSCSPISGHRSVSWYQQTPGQGLQFLFEYFSETQRNKGNFPGRFSGRQFSNSRSEMNVSTLELGDSALYLCASRRGTGELFFGEGSRLTVL.

This chain links TRBV6-5 with TRBJ1-1; D uncertain. The CDR3 loop spans 13 amino acids. Germline V gives CDR1 MNHEY, CDR2 SVGAGI. V lost 3 bases and J lost 4, with 9 bases in between. The CDR3 DNA follows: TGTGCCAGCAGTTATCTCGGGAGCACTGAAGCTTTCTTT. Protein product: CASSYLGSTEAFF.

On this clone itself: Additional DNA sequences in this sample encode the identical CDR3. The chain recombines TRBV28 with TRBJ1-3; no reliable D call. CDR3 size: 13 residues. Germline V lookup: CDR1 MDHEN, CDR2 SYDVKM. V lost 2 bases, J lost 0 bases, and 2 bases lay in between. The DNA of the CDR3 is TGTGCCAGCAGTTTACTCTCTGGAAACACCATATATTTT. This codes for CASSLLSGNTIYF.

The chain uses TRBV27 and TRBJ2-5, with 7 positions matching TRBD1. The J call may be faulty, since TRBJ2-7 better matches the DNA end. The length of the CDR3 is 16 residues. The germline V gene encodes CDR1 MNHEY and CDR2 SMNVEV (reference sequence). CDR3 in DNA: TGTGCCAGCACCACCAAGGCGGCAGGGGGAACCTACGAGCAGTACTTC. Protein sequence: CASTTKAAGGTYEQYF.

This clone was seen once. The chain is built from TRBV27 and TRBJ1-6; D call uncertain. From germline, CDR1 is MNHEY and CDR2 SMNVEV (reference sequence). The CDR3 loop spans 15 amino acids. V lost 5 bases to trimming and J lost 4 bases, with 12 bases between them. In DNA, the CDR3 is TGTGCCAGCAGTGCATCTGGACCGTATAATTCACCCCTCCACTTT. As protein: CASSASGPYNSPLHF.